This T cell receptor beta chain was identified during a study of identical twins. A universal primer site was incorporated via template switching, and the cDNA contained unique molecular identifiers. Each CDR3 protein gets one entry after TCRdb re-called the 5' RACE reads with MiXCR. The table includes over 550,000 distinct CDR3 sequences, about 7% detected once. In this sample, this clonotype turned up many times. Its target is not known. Findings and caveats of the study: Insertion counts were lower in abundant cord blood beta clonotypes, a trend that memory repertoires did not show.

This CDR3 spans 16 amino acids. The V and J ends lost 2 bases and 0 bases respectively, with 11 bases between them. These data also formed part of another study, on yellow fever vaccine responses in identical twins.

The specimen was PBMCs. This TCR was sampled from a woman in her late teens or twenties in good health. The rearrangement links TRBV12-3 or TRBV12-4 to TRBJ2-1; a possible D gene is TRBD2 (6 bases). CDR3 nucleotides: TGTGCCAGCAGTTTACGGGGGATGGGCTCCTACAATGAGCAGTTCTTC. Translation: CASSLRGMGSYNEQFF.